This TCR beta chain originates from a study of chemoradiotherapy in HPV16-positive cancers. The study's findings and limits: Candidate HPV-specific clones and E7-related TCR motifs grew in tumor during treatment. The functional HPV-specific definition rests on just a couple of HPV16-positive patients. For HPV16-positive patients, expanding HPV-responsive T cells associated with longer recurrence-free survival.

Repertoires were sampled repeatedly during chemoradiotherapy. Only in-frame clones appear in the TCRdb table, and some are missing; sequencing was by immunoSEQ multiplex PCR. The repertoire holds 1,000 to 1,500 clones, with approximately 80% as singletons. In regard to this clone: The antigen is not known.

The clonotype comes from a human donor with HPV-associated anogenital cancer. This specimen was tumor tissue, taken from a patient who underwent chemoradiotherapy.

CDR3 nucleotide sequence: TGTGCCAGCAGTGAAGAGGGACAGGGAAGCACTGAAGCTTTCTTT. Protein: CASSEEGQGSTEAFF. V gene TRBV6-1 combines with J gene TRBJ1-1, with 9 bases matching TRBD1. The CDR3 totals 15 residues. With 1 base clipped from V and 4 bases from J, the junction kept 4 bases outside the gene matches. CDR1 and CDR2 from the germline V gene are MNHNS and SASEGT.